This entry concerns a single TCR beta chain. TCRdb's copy holds only in-frame clones and misses some; the assay was immunoSEQ multiplex PCR. The table has about 100,000 clones, over 75% seen once; the top ten hold 9.5% to 15%. In germline, CDR1 is SGHKS, CDR2 YYEKEE (reference sequence). After removal of 4 bases from V and 7 bases from J, the junction contained 5 bases not matched to a gene. The CDR3 covers 13 residues. These data originate in a study of blood T cell repertoires in COVID-19. This sequence was found in a human donor in a cohort sampled during active COVID-19. V usage is TRBV5-5 and J usage is TRBJ1-2, with 9 bases matching TRBD1. The specimen sequenced was peripheral blood. CDR3 coding DNA: TGTGCCAGCAGCCGGGACAGGGTGGCTGGCTACACCTTC. This encodes CASSRDRVAGYTF.